This is a list of T cell receptor beta chains from one sample in a study of post-analysis software for immune sequencing data. TCRdb processed the PCR reads anew with MiXCR; each CDR3 protein has one entry. Here the sample spans about 540,000 distinct CDR3 sequences, around 36% being singletons. Source material: blood. These TCRs come from a girl between 2 and 17 years old with multiple sclerosis. Both conserved end residues are part of each CDR3. The order of the fields is D gene, clone size, J gene, V gene, CDR3 protein, CDR3 DNA. The D gene is left open where the match is weak. Clone size is not always given. Where it is, it says once, few, many or a class for expanded clones.

>TRBD1|few|TRBJ1-2|TRBV5-1
CASSLGLGDSYGYTF
TGCGCCAGCAGTCTTGGCCTTGGGGACAGCTATGGCTACACCTTC
>NA|NA|TRBJ2-3|TRBV2
CASSQRTSTDTQYF
TGTGCCAGCAGTCAGAGGACTAGCACAGATACGCAGTATTTT
>NA|few|TRBJ2-5|TRBV27
CASSFMAGETQYF
TGTGCCAGCAGTTTTATGGCGGGGGAGACCCAGTACTTC
>TRBD1|few|TRBJ2-1|TRBV24-1
CATSDPGQGYNEQFF
TGTGCCACCAGTGATCCTGGACAGGGCTACAATGAGCAGTTCTTC
>TRBD1|NA|TRBJ1-6|TRBV5-1
CASSLTGGLRNSPLHF
TGCGCCAGCAGCCTTACAGGGGGCCTCAGGAATTCACCCCTCCACTTT
>NA|NA|TRBJ1-1|TRBV7-9
CASSLLPGVNTDAFF
TGTGCCAGCAGCTTACTCCCAGGCGTGAACACTGATGCTTTCTTT
>TRBD2|NA|TRBJ2-5|TRBV27
CVSSGGVQETQYF
TGTGTCTCCTCGGGGGGGGTCCAAGAGACCCAGTACTTC
>TRBD1|NA|TRBJ2-3|TRBV5-1
CASSSRTGTGGDTQYF
TGCGCCAGCAGTTCGCGCACCGGGACAGGGGGGGATACGCAGTATTTT
>TRBD2|NA|TRBJ2-7|TRBV20-1
CSGGGALYEQYF
TGCAGCGGCGGGGGAGCCTTATACGAGCAGTACTTC
>NA|NA|TRBJ1-1|TRBV15
CATSATRDGPNTEAFF
TGTGCCACCAGCGCGACTCGGGACGGCCCCAACACTGAAGCTTTCTTT
>TRBD2|few|TRBJ2-7|TRBV9
CASSVGASGDYEQYF
TGTGCCAGCAGCGTAGGGGCTAGCGGGGATTACGAGCAGTACTTC
>NA|NA|TRBJ1-1|TRBV5-6
CASSLWTENTEAFF
TGTGCCAGCAGCTTGTGGACAGAGAACACTGAAGCTTTCTTT
>TRBD1|NA|TRBJ2-7|TRBV24-1
CATSDPLRTGSEQYF
TGTGCCACCAGTGATCCGCTGCGGACAGGGAGCGAGCAGTACTTC
>NA|NA|TRBJ2-5|TRBV10-3
CAIGRDGEETQYF
TGTGCCATCGGCAGGGACGGGGAGGAGACCCAGTACTTC
>TRBD1|NA|TRBJ2-3|TRBV29-1
CSGGQPYTDTQYF
TGCAGCGGGGGACAGCCCTACACAGATACGCAGTATTTT
>TRBD1|NA|TRBJ2-1|TRBV5-4
CASSSGQGGAYNEQFF
TGTGCCAGCAGCTCCGGACAGGGGGGAGCCTACAATGAGCAGTTCTTC
>TRBD1|few|TRBJ1-2|TRBV10-3
CAISGLGTGGDGYTF
TGTGCCATCAGTGGACTGGGGACAGGGGGCGATGGCTACACCTTC
>TRBD1|NA|TRBJ2-6|TRBV12-3/TRBV12-4
CASSGGQGTGANALTF
TGTGCCAGCAGTGGGGGACAGGGAACTGGGGCCAACGCCCTGACTTTC
>NA|NA|TRBJ2-3|TRBV6-5
CASTGPKGPRDTQYF
TGTGCCAGCACCGGACCGAAGGGGCCAAGAGATACGCAGTATTTT
>NA|NA|TRBJ1-1|TRBV11-2
CASSLGRNMNTEAFF
TGTGCCAGCAGCTTAGGAAGGAACATGAACACTGAAGCTTTCTTT
>TRBD2|few|TRBJ2-3|TRBV10-3
CASTSGVTDTQYF
TGTGCCAGCACTAGCGGGGTCACAGATACGCAGTATTTT
>NA|once|TRBJ2-1|TRBV11-2
CASSLIRGGYSNEQFF
TGTGCCAGCAGCTTAATTAGGGGGGGTTATTCCAATGAGCAGTTCTTC
>TRBD2|few|TRBJ2-5|TRBV3-1
CASSQDGTSGGEEETQYF
TGTGCCAGCAGCCAAGATGGGACTAGCGGGGGGGAGGAAGAGACCCAGTACTTC
>TRBD2|NA|TRBJ2-5|TRBV10-3
CAISPGTSGQETQYF
TGTGCCATCAGCCCCGGGACTAGCGGCCAAGAGACCCAGTACTTC
>NA|once|TRBJ1-2|TRBV3-1
CASSPSHLTDYGYTF
TGTGCCAGCAGCCCCTCCCATTTGACAGATTATGGCTACACCTTC
>NA|few|TRBJ2-3|TRBV9
CASSPGAGYTDTQYF
TGTGCCAGCAGCCCCGGGGCGGGGTACACAGATACGCAGTATTTT
>NA|few|TRBJ2-6|TRBV29-1
CSVESGSSGANVLTF
TGCAGCGTTGAATCTGGTAGCTCTGGGGCCAACGTCCTGACTTTC
>NA|NA|TRBJ1-2|TRBV12-3/TRBV12-4
CASNAGRGPPTGYTF
TGTGCCAGCAACGCGGGCCGAGGACCGCCTACTGGCTACACCTTC
>NA|few|TRBJ2-7|TRBV10-3
CAISEDPGIYEQYF
TGTGCCATCAGTGAAGACCCGGGGATCTACGAGCAGTACTTC
>NA|few|TRBJ2-3|TRBV12-3/TRBV12-4
CASSLVWDSDTQYF
TGTGCCAGCAGTTTAGTGTGGGACTCAGATACGCAGTATTTT
>NA|few|TRBJ2-7|TRBV6-5
CASSYASPGSYEQYF
TGTGCCAGCAGTTATGCCTCCCCGGGATCCTACGAGCAGTACTTC
>TRBD2|NA|TRBJ2-3|TRBV24-1
CATSDLRLAADTQYF
TGTGCCACCAGTGATTTGCGACTAGCGGCAGATACGCAGTATTTT
>TRBD2|few|TRBJ2-3|TRBV3-1
CASSPLGGGTDTQYF
TGTGCCAGCAGCCCCCTCGGGGGGGGAACAGATACGCAGTATTTT
>NA|few|TRBJ1-2|TRBV5-1
CASSPNLRATNYGYTF
TGCGCCAGCAGCCCCAATCTCCGGGCGACTAACTATGGCTACACCTTC
>TRBD2|few|TRBJ2-7|TRBV7-2
CASSLVAGLAGGLFYEQYF
TGTGCCAGCAGCTTAGTGGCGGGACTAGCGGGGGGCCTTTTCTATGAGCAGTACTTC
>NA|few|TRBJ1-2|TRBV6-1
CASSEGGPNYGYTF
TGTGCCAGCAGTGAAGGGGGACCTAACTATGGCTACACCTTC
>NA|NA|TRBJ1-2|TRBV20-1
CSASYGANYGYTF
TGCAGTGCTAGTTATGGGGCAAACTATGGCTACACCTTC
>TRBD2|NA|TRBJ2-3|TRBV10-3
CAISAITGGLADTQYF
TGTGCCATCAGTGCGATAACGGGGGGGCTCGCGGATACGCAGTATTTT
>TRBD2|few|TRBJ2-3|TRBV9
CASSASGGWTDTQYF
TGTGCCAGCAGCGCCAGCGGGGGTTGGACAGATACGCAGTATTTT
>TRBD1|NA|TRBJ1-1|TRBV28
CASCSRGMRAEAFF
TGTGCCAGCTGTTCCAGGGGGATGAGAGCTGAAGCTTTCTTT